This paragraph reports one TCR beta chain. Its target is not known. Treatment described: oral pan-JAK inhibitor, 5-10 mg twice daily. Researchers gathered lesional scalp punch biopsies and peripheral blood from patients with alopecia areata. Reverse transcription of extracted RNA yielded cDNA, which provided the sequencing template. Using immunoSEQ multiplex PCR, the repertoire was profiled, and TCRdb retains in-frame clones only, with some absent. Of roughly 170,000 clones listed, roughly 64% are singletons. This sample stems from a study of CD8+ T cells in alopecia areata. The CDR3 length is 12 residues. Trimming removed 3 bases at V and 7 bases at J, with 7 bases between. CDR1 and CDR2 (germline): MNHEY, SMNVEV (reference sequence). Findings of the study overall: The study found TCR sharing across patients less clear than in mice, possibly for HLA reasons. Tofacitinib delivered significant drops in scalp clonality and in expanded CD8+ clones among the top 100.

This clonotype was obtained from a human donor with alopecia areata. V gene TRBV27 combines with J gene TRBJ1-5, with D maybe TRBD1 (5 bases). The sample consisted of CD8+ T cells sorted from blood, taken at week 24, from a patient treated with tofacitinib. DNA of the CDR3: TGTGCCAGCAGTTTTGGGGGGCAGCCCCAGCATTTT. Protein product: CASSFGGQPQHF.